The following is a TCR beta chain sequence with its context. Its antigen target is currently unknown. Base qualities are missing; no much larger clone stands one base away. The CDR3 spans 16 residues, from the cysteine through the phenylalanine. CDR3 DNA is the only sequence kept; it has 48 bases, read in frame from the first base. V sheds 5 bases and J sheds 1 base, leaving 16 bases between their ends. Taken from the germline V gene, the CDR1 and CDR2 loops are SGHVT and SQSDAQ. This sample was taken from a study of blood T cell repertoires in COVID-19 (dated by TCRdb to 2019 to 2021). Study-wide context: Collaborator samples came from the United States, Italy and Spain and covered acute and convalescent phases of COVID-19. The material from the prospective study consisted of cDNA or gDNA derived from T cells, B-cell-depleted T cells, or PBMCs. Nearly every sample came with metadata listing a de-identified subject ID, COVID-19 status, age in years and sex. Samples were obtained from the ongoing ImmuneRACE study (first 160 participants) and from roughly 1,300 subjects provided by 6 global collaborators. Deeply sampled blood TCRbeta repertoires from subjects exposed to, actively infected with, or recovered from COVID-19 were included in the dataset. The repertoires were made available in a free public database intended to serve as a resource for research on the immune response to SARS-CoV-2. Where available, HLA class I and class II types were taken from metadata supplied by the sample provider and were not determined by assay-based typing.

Samples from volunteer blood donors who had recovered from COVID-19 were contributed by a second Seattle source. Collaborating institutions collected whole blood in K2EDTA tubes following their own protocols. For TCRbeta analysis, collaborator samples were shipped as frozen whole blood, as isolated PBMCs, or as DNA extracted from either sample type. The immunoSEQ Assay, a bias-controlled multiplex PCR, was used to amplify TCRbeta CDR3 regions from genomic DNA. Concerning the study's data processing: Within the assay, amplification of reference gene primers was used to estimate how many nucleated cells each sample contained. To quantify the absolute abundance of each unique TCRbeta CDR3 rearrangement, sequence reads were collapsed and filtered. For each sample, productive Simpson clonality was calculated by taking the square root of Simpson's diversity index across productive rearrangements. The table comes from immuneACCESS by way of TCRdb, which keeps in-frame sequences with V and J called. Part of the clones is missing from these tables; in studies checked, under half for an unresolved V gene and the rest for unknown reasons. V and J calls and clone size are given by that table; D and trimming were obtained from the DNA. Counted in this sample were 270,000 or so clones; 89% of them appeared once. The ten largest make up 4% to 5% of the sample.

Here is what the overall study found, with its caveats: The quantity of clinical and demographic metadata differed by source and by participant and was supplied without curation.

Sequenced material: peripheral blood. The clonotype originates from a woman between 40 and 55 years old who had recovered from COVID-19. The rearranged segments are TRBV7-4 and TRBJ2-3; a weak D assignment points to TRBD1 (5 bases agree). CDR3 region: CASSHQGRACTDTQYF. The DNA sequence is given as TGTGCCAGCAGCCACCAGGGCAGGGCGTGCACAGATACGCAGTATTTT.